The 20 T cell receptor beta chains below all came from one sample that was sequenced in a study of long-term antiretroviral therapy in people with HIV. The libraries were made with immunoSEQ v3.0 at survey level. The table came from immunoSEQ multiplex PCR; TCRdb's copy has only in-frame clones and leaves some out. The sample lists tens of thousands of clones, over 90% occurring once. The sample consisted of unsorted PBMCs, taken roughly 6.3 years after starting antiretroviral therapy. Every receptor here comes from a woman in her thirties or forties with HIV.

V gene TRBV19 combines with J gene TRBJ2-2; 8 bases fit TRBD2. CDR1 LNHDA and CDR2 SQIVND come from the germline V gene (reference sequence). This CDR3 has 17 amino acids. V gave up 7 bases and J gave up 4 bases; unmatched junction bases: 14. CDR3: CASNRGGSGGRTGELFF. In nucleotides, the CDR3 is TGTGCCAGTAATCGCGGGGGCTCGGGGGGGCGCACCGGGGAGCTGTTTTTT.

Here the CDR3 reads CASSQHAPGYGYTF. As DNA, the CDR3 is TGTGCCAGCAGCCAACACGCACCAGGGTACGGCTACACCTTC. The rearrangement links TRBV7-2 to TRBJ1-2, with D possibly being TRBD1 (5 bases). Germline V CDR1 and CDR2: SGHTA, FQGNSA. There are 14 residues in the CDR3. Deletions cut 5 bases from V and 8 bases from J, with 18 bases between.

The count of this clone is one. V and J are TRBV7-3 and TRBJ2-5; D gene uncertain. V lost 2 bases and J lost 2, with 18 bases in between. The CDR3 consists of 17 residues. CDR1 is SGHTA and CDR2 is FQGTGA in the germline V gene. The CDR3 region has the DNA TGTGCCAGCAGCTTAGGCATTAGGTCTTCAGCACAAGAGACCCAGTACTTC. Its translation is CASSLGIRSSAQETQYF.

The rearrangement uses TRBV4-1 and TRBJ1-3; D is possibly TRBD1 (6 bases). V was trimmed by 4 bases and J by 4 bases, leaving 14 bases between them. The CDR3 contains 15 residues. CDR1 MGHRA and CDR2 YSYEKL come from the germline V gene. CDR3 sequence reads: CASSPNGQPGNTIYF. The CDR3 nucleotides are TGCGCCAGCAGCCCGAACGGACAGCCAGGAAACACCATATATTTT.

The chain joins TRBV27 to TRBJ1-1; D remains unclear. This CDR3 has 14 residues. V was clipped by 5 bases and J by 8 bases, with 18 bases between them. Per the germline V gene, CDR1 is MNHEY and CDR2 is SMNVEV (reference sequence). The CDR3 nucleotides are TGTGCCAGCAGTAAAATACCGCCCAGCGAGGAAGCTTTCTTT. This gives the protein CASSKIPPSEEAFF.

This clone was seen a single time. The rearrangement uses TRBV19 and TRBJ1-1; 9 bases match TRBD1. The ends lost 7 bases at V and 3 bases at J; junction bases unmatched: 9. CDR1 and CDR2 (germline): LNHDA, SQIVND (reference sequence). This CDR3 is built from 15 residues. CDR3 region: CASKSQGAGDTEAFF. The CDR3 DNA follows: TGTGCCAGTAAATCACAGGGGGCTGGGGACACTGAAGCTTTCTTT.

The chain couples TRBV4-3 to TRBJ1-2, with 9 bases lining up with TRBD1. The CDR3 runs to 14 residues. The germline gives CDR1 LGHNA, CDR2 YSLEER. J lost 4 bases, V lost 3 bases, and 3 bases had no gene match. The CDR3 coding sequence is TGCGCCAGCAGCCAGGGACAGGGTGGCTATGGCTACACCTTC. Its translation: CASSQGQGGYGYTF.

This clone has only a few counts. V usage is TRBV9 and J usage is TRBJ2-5; 9 bases are shared with TRBD1. The CDR3 sequence is 15 residues long. The junction had 5 bases not matched to a gene; V was cut back by 0 bases and J by 5 bases. Germline V gene lookup returns CDR1 SGDLS and CDR2 YYNGEE. The CDR3 bases are TGTGCCAGCAGCGTAGAAACAGGGGGCGCCGAGACCCAGTACTTC. Amino acids: CASSVETGGAETQYF.

The chain carries TRBV15 and TRBJ1-3; 7 bases match TRBD1. Germline loops: CDR1 LNHNV, CDR2 YYDKDF (reference sequence). The CDR3 extends over 19 amino acids. V was clipped by 1 base and J by 0 bases; unmatched bases: 12. CDR3 DNA: TGTGCCACCAGCAGAGTCAGGGGGGGAAGGGGGATCTCTGGAAACACCATATATTTT. Its protein is CATSRVRGGRGISGNTIYF.

The chain has TRBV4-1 and TRBJ2-2; 8 bases align to TRBD2. Trimming cost V 6 bases and J 6 bases; bases outside gene matches: 3. The CDR3 contains 13 residues. The germline V gene has CDR1 MGHRA and CDR2 YSYEKL. CDR3 bases: TGCGCCAGCAGGGGACTAGGTCCCGGGGAGCTGTTTTTT. Amino acid sequence: CASRGLGPGELFF.

This rearrangement joins TRBV6-6 to TRBJ2-2, with TRBD2 identical over 8 bases. Germline CDR1 MNHNY, CDR2 SVGAGI (reference sequence). The CDR3 totals 14 residues. V trimming: 11 bases; J trimming: 5 bases; junction bases outside the gene matches: 10. Here the CDR3 DNA reads TGTGCCTGTTCACCGGGACTAGAGACCGGGGAGCTGTTTTTT. This sequence encodes CACSPGLETGELFF.

This clone has just one count. The CDR3 DNA reads TGTGCCAGCAGCTTAGCAGGGGGCGGTTCCTACGAGCAGTACTTC. Amino acids: CASSLAGGGSYEQYF. V and J are TRBV11-2 and TRBJ2-7; 8 bases are shared with TRBD1. The germline V gene has CDR1 SGHAT and CDR2 FQNNGV. The length of the CDR3 is 15 residues. J was trimmed by 1 base and V by 1 base; bases with no gene match: 3.

The chain recombines TRBV10-3 with TRBJ1-4, with 8 bases aligning to TRBD1. With V trimmed by 3 bases and J by 6 bases, 6 bases remained unmatched. The CDR3 has 15 residues. Germline values: CDR1 ENHRY, CDR2 SYGVKD. CDR3 protein: CAISDPKQGDEKLFF. CDR3 sequence (DNA): TGTGCCATCAGTGATCCGAAACAGGGGGATGAAAAACTGTTTTTT.

The chain recombines TRBV7-2 with TRBJ1-4; D is undetermined. The V end lost 8 bases, the J end lost 3 bases, and 13 bases lay between the germline ends. The CDR3 length is 14 residues. From germline, CDR1 is SGHTA and CDR2 FQGNSA. Here the CDR3 DNA reads TGTGCCAGCGGCCCCGGGCAGCCTAATGAAAAACTGTTTTTT. The encoded protein is CASGPGQPNEKLFF.

V gene TRBV9 combines with J gene TRBJ1-1, with 9 nucleotides matching TRBD1. This CDR3 has 15 residues. The trim removed 3 bases at V and 3 bases at J, leaving 6 bases unmatched. CDR1 and CDR2 from the germline V gene are SGDLS and YYNGEE. CDR3 sequence (DNA): TGTGCCAGCAGCGCGGGGACAGGGCTCTACACTGAAGCTTTCTTT. It specifies CASSAGTGLYTEAFF.

The rearrangement links TRBV10-2 to TRBJ2-7; 12 bases map to TRBD2. The V segment lost 5 bases and the J segment 2 bases; nucleotides outside the gene matches: 1. Germline CDR1 and CDR2: WSHSY and SAAADI. CDR3 length: 14 residues. The CDR3 DNA reads TGCGCCAGCAGTCGGACTAGCGGGGCCTACGAGCAGTACTTC. Amino acids: CASSRTSGAYEQYF.

The chain links TRBV7-9 to TRBJ1-2; D gene uncertain. The CDR3 loop spans 14 amino acids. Trimming removed 5 bases from V and 2 bases from J, with 12 bases in between. Germline-derived CDR1 and CDR2 are SEHNR and FQNEAQ (reference sequence). The CDR3 loop is CASSLFDLNYGYTF. DNA for the CDR3: TGTGCCAGCAGCCTGTTCGACCTAAACTATGGCTACACCTTC.

This chain links TRBV7-9 with TRBJ1-1; D is possibly TRBD1 (6 bases). Trimming cost V 5 bases and J 7 bases, with 17 bases left between them. CDR3 length: 14 amino acids. CDR1 is SEHNR, CDR2 FQNEAQ, per germline (reference sequence). CDR3 nucleotides: TGTGCCAGCAGCCAGGATGGGGGGGCTGATGAAGCTTTCTTT. It encodes CASSQDGGADEAFF.

This clone is a singleton in its sample. This chain links TRBV18 with TRBJ1-4; a possible D gene is TRBD1 (6 bases). V dropped 0 bases and J dropped 7 bases, with 18 bases sitting between them. Germline V gene lookup returns CDR1 KGHSH and CDR2 LQKENI. CDR3 length: 17 residues. The CDR3 DNA follows: TGTGCCAGCTCACCACCGAAAACCGGGACAACAGCTGAAAAACTGTTTTTT. It translates to CASSPPKTGTTAEKLFF.

The V and J genes are TRBV28 and TRBJ1-1; D not resolved. V lost 6 bases to trimming and J lost 4 bases, with 9 bases between them. The CDR3 has 12 amino acids. In germline, CDR1 is MDHEN, CDR2 SYDVKM. CDR3 protein: CASRSRPTEAFF. Here the CDR3 DNA reads TGTGCCAGCAGATCGAGGCCCACTGAAGCTTTCTTT. Full variable domain (rest looked up from reference TRBV28 and TRBJ1-1): DVKVTQSSRYLVKRTGEKVFLECVQDMDHENMFWYRQDPGLGLRLIYFSYDVKMKEKGDIPEGYSVSREKKERFSLILESASTNQTSMYLCASRSRPTEAFFGQGTRLTVV.